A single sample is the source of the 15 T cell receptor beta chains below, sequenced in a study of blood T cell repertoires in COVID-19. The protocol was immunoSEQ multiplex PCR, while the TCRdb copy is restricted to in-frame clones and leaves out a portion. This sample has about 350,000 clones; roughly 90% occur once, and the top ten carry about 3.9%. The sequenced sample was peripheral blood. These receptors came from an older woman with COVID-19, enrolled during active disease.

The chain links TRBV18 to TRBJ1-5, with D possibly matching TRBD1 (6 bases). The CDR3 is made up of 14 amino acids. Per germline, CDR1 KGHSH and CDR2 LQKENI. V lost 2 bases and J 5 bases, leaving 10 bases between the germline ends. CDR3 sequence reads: CASSPSGGHQPQHF. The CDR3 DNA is TGTGCCAGCTCACCATCGGGGGGGCATCAGCCCCAGCATTTT. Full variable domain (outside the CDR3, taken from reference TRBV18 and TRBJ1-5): NAGVMQNPRHLVRRRGQEARLRCSPMKGHSHVYWYRQLPEEGLKFMVYLQKENIIDESGMPKERFSAEFPKEGPSILRIQQVVRGDSAAYFCASSPSGGHQPQHFGDGTRLSIL.

DNA of the CDR3: TGTGCCAGCAGCCAAGGGGGGAGGCGCTTGGACTATGGCTACACCTTC. Its protein is CASSQGGRRLDYGYTF. The J gene is TRBJ1-2, the V gene TRBV3-1 (or the pseudogene TRBV3-2), with D tentatively TRBD1 (5 bases). The length of the CDR3 is 16 residues. Germline V lookup: CDR1 LGHDT, CDR2 YNNKEL (reference sequence). Trimming shortened V by 1 base and J by 3 bases, and 15 bases separated the two germline ends.

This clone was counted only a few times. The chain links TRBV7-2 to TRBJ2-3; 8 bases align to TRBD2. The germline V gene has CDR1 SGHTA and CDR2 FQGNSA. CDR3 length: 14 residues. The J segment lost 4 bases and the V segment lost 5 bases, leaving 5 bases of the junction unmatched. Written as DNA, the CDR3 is TGTGCCAGCAGCCGGGGGGGCGGGGCAGATACGCAGTATTTT. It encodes CASSRGGGADTQYF.

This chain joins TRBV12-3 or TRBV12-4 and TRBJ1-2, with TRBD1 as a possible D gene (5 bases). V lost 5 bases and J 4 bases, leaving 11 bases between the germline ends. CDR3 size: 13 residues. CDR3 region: CASSQDSVYGYTF. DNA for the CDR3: TGTGCCAGCAGTCAAGACAGTGTCTATGGCTACACCTTC.

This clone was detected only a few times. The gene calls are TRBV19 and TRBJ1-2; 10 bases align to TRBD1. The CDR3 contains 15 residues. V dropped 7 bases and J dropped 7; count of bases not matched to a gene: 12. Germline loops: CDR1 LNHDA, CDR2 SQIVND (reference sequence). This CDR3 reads CASTLHGQGEFGYTF. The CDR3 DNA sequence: TGTGCCAGTACCCTCCACGGACAGGGGGAGTTTGGCTACACCTTC. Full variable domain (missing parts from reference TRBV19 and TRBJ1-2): DGGITQSPKYLFRKEGQNVTLSCEQNLNHDAMYWYRQDPGQGLRLIYYSQIVNDFQKGDIAEGYSVSREKKESFPLTVTSAQKNPTAFYLCASTLHGQGEFGYTFGSGTRLTVV.

CDR3 bases: TGCGCCAGCAGCTGGACAGGGAGGGACGGGGAGCTGTTTTTT. Its translation is CASSWTGRDGELFF. The chain recombines TRBV5-1 with TRBJ2-2; tentative D call: TRBD1 (8 bases). This CDR3 contains 14 residues. V lost 3 bases and J 7 bases, leaving 13 bases between the germline ends. Per the germline V gene, CDR1 is SGHRS and CDR2 is YFSETQ.

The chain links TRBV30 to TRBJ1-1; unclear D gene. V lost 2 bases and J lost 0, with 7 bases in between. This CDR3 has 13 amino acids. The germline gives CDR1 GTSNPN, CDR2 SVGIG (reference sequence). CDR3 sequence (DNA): TGTGCCTGGAGTTTGTCAGTGAACACTGAAGCTTTCTTT. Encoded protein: CAWSLSVNTEAFF.

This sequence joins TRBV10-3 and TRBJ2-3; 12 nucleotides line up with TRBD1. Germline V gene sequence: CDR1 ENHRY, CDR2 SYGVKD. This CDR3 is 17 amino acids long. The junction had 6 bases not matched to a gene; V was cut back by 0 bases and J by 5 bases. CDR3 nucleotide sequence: TGTGCCATCAGTGAGTCTGGGACAGGGGGCGGACTAGATACGCAGTATTTT. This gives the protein CAISESGTGGGLDTQYF.

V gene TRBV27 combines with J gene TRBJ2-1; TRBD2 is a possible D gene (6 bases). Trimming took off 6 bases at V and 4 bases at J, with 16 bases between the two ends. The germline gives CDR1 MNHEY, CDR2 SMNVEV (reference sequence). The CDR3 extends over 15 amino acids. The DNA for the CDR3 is TGTGCCAGCAGGAAGCAATGGGGGGAGTACAATGAGCAGTTCTTC. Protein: CASRKQWGEYNEQFF.

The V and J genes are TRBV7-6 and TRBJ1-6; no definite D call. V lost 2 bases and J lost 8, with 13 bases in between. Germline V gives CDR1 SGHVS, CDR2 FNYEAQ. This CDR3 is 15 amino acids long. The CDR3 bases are TGTGCCAGCAGCTTAACCTTCCGTACTCATTCACCCCTCCACTTT. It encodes CASSLTFRTHSPLHF.

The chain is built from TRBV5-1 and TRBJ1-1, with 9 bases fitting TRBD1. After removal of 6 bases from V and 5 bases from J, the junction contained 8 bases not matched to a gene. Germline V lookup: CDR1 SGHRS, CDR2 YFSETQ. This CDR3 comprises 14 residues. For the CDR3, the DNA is TGCGCCAGCATCGCGGTGACAGGGGGTACTGAAGCTTTCTTT. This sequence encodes CASIAVTGGTEAFF.

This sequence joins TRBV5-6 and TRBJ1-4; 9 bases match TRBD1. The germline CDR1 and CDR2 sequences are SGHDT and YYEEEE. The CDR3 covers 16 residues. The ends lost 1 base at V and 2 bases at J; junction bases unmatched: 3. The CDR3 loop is CASSLRTGATNEKLFF. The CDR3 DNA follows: TGTGCCAGCAGCTTGAGGACAGGGGCTACTAATGAAAAACTGTTTTTT.

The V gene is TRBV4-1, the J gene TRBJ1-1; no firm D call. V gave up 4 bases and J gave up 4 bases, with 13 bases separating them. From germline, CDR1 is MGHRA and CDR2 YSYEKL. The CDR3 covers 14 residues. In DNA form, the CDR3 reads TGCGCCAGCAGCCTAAGGGAGGGTGGCACTGAAGCTTTCTTT. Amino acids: CASSLREGGTEAFF.

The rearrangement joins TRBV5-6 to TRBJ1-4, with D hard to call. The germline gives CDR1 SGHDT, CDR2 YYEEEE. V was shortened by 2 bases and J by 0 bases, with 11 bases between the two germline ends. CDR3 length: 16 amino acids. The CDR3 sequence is CASSFGRGATNEKLFF. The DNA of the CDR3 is TGTGCCAGCAGCTTTGGCCGGGGAGCAACTAATGAAAAACTGTTTTTT.

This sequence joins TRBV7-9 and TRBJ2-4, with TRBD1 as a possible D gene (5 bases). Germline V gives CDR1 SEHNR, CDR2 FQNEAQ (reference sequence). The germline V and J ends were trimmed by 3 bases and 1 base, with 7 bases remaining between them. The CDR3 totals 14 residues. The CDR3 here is CASSFPGAKNIQYF. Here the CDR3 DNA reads TGTGCCAGCAGCTTCCCAGGGGCCAAAAACATTCAGTACTTC. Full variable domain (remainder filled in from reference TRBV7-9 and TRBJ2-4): DTGVSQNPRHKITKRGQNVTFRCDPISEHNRLYWYRQTLGQGPEFLTYFQNEAQLEKSRLLSDRFSAERPKGSFSTLEIQRTEQGDSAMYLCASSFPGAKNIQYFGAGTRLSVL.